This T cell receptor beta chain was captured by sequencing in a study of tumor-infiltrating lymphocytes in localized non-small cell lung cancer. Looking at the study overall: The cohort mixed smokers and never-smokers, several histologies, and some post-neoadjuvant-chemotherapy samples.

Trimming pared 1 base from V and 0 bases from J, leaving 16 bases between. The CDR3 runs 17 residues. Germline CDR1 is MGHDK and CDR2 is SYGVNS. Whole-study findings and limits: Different pieces of the same tissue went to different assays, confounding technical variation with intratumor heterogeneity. Tumor T-cell fraction was not associated with recurrence-free survival. Higher tumor T cell infiltration than in uninvolved lung was supported by TCRbeta sequencing.

A remark on this clone: Its antigen is currently unknown.

Libraries were prepared by immunoSEQ multiplex PCR; TCRdb keeps only in-frame clonotypes and omits some of them. Here the sample spans over 7,000 clones, 65% to 80% being singletons. The chain recombines TRBV25-1 with TRBJ2-7, with D tentatively TRBD1 (7 bases). Input material: lung tumor tissue. The clonotype originates from a human donor with non-small cell lung cancer. The DNA of the CDR3 is TGTGCCAGCAGTGAATTGGTTGGAGGGGGCGGCTCCTACGAGCAGTACTTC. Its translation: CASSELVGGGGSYEQYF.